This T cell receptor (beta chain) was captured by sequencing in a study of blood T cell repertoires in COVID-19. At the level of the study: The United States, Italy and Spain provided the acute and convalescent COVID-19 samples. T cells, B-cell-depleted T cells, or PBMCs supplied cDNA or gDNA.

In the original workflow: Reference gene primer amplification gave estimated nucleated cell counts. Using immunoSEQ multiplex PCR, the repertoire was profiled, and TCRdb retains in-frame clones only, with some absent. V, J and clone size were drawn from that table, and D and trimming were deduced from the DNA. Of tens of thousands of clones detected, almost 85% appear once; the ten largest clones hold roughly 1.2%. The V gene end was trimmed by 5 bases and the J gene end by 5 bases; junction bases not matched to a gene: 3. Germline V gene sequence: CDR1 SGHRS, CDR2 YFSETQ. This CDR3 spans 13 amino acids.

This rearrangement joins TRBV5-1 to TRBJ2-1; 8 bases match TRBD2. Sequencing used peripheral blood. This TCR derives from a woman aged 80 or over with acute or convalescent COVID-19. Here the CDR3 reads CASRKLADNEQFF. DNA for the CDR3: TGCGCCAGCAGGAAACTAGCGGACAATGAGCAGTTCTTC.